Below are 3 T cell receptor beta chains sequenced from a single sample in a study of T cell clonality in common variable immunodeficiency (dated by TCRdb to between 2014 and 2016). General study outcomes and caveats: CVID TCRbeta sequences reportedly showed fewer deletions and N-nucleotide insertions and lacked highly modified clones with 13 or more V deletions.

Their antigens are not known. Library generation was performed with the immunoSEQ multiplex PCR assay. TCRdb holds this immuneACCESS table with in-frame rearrangements only. Some clones are missing; in checked studies, unresolved V genes explain under half, and the rest has no known cause. There are 25,000 or so clones in this sample, and none of them is a singleton. The ten largest clones capture 24% of the sample. Sequenced sample: peripheral blood mononuclear cells. These receptor sequences come from a human donor with common variable immunodeficiency.

This clone was counted between two and nine times. The sequence runs out 3 residues before the end of the CDR3; the remainder is reconstructed from the germline J gene. Other nucleotide sequences from this sample produce the same CDR3. The V gene is TRBV7-2, the J gene TRBJ2-5; the match to TRBD1 covers 8 bases. With 2 bases clipped from V and 5 bases from J, the junction kept 4 bases outside the gene matches. CDR1 and CDR2 from the germline V gene are SGHTA and FQGNSA. The CDR3 has 14 residues. Incomplete CDR3 DNA: TGTGCCAGCAGCTTAATGACAGGGGCGGAGACC. Translated: CASSLMTGAET. The entire CDR3 sequence reads CASSLMTGAETQYF.

This clone is medium-sized. From the germline J gene comes the end of the CDR3, since the read stops 3 residues before it. The chain recombines TRBV24-1 with TRBJ1-5; possible D gene TRBD1, 5 bases. The CDR3 is 14 amino acids. In germline, CDR1 is KGHDR, CDR2 SFDVKD. Trimming removed 4 bases from V and 0 bases from J, with 6 bases in between. The CDR3 protein is CATSEQDSNQPQHF. The part of the CDR3 DNA that was read is TGTGCCACCAGTGAACAGGATAGCAATCAGCCC.

This clone was detected a few times. The DNA ends 3 residues before the CDR3 does, and the rest of the CDR3 is filled in from the germline J gene. The genes are TRBV20-1 and TRBJ2-1; TRBD1 matches 9 bases. V was pared by 1 base and J by 5 bases, with 9 bases of the junction left unmatched. CDR1 and CDR2 (germline): DFQATT, SNEGSKA (reference sequence). This CDR3 spans 16 amino acids. Here the CDR3 reads CSARVSGQGKNNEQFF. The part of the CDR3 DNA that was read is TGCAGTGCTAGAGTCTCGGGACAGGGTAAAAACAATGAG.